Presented here are 30 T cell receptor beta chains from one specimen sequenced in a study of shared clonotypes between healthy human individuals. Here immunoSEQ multiplex PCR was the method, and the copy in TCRdb shows in-frame clones only, minus some. This table holds some 490,000 clones, 60% to 80% found once. Sequenced: PBMCs. These receptors came from a middle-aged woman in good health. Some clones in this sample may be carry-over from other donors' samples.

V gene TRBV2 combines with J gene TRBJ1-5, with D maybe TRBD1 (6 bases). Germline CDR1 SNHLY, CDR2 FYNNEI. The CDR3 is made up of 15 amino acids. V lost 3 bases and J 4 bases, leaving 13 bases between the germline ends. The CDR3 spells CASSDRGGGNQPQHF. The DNA of the CDR3 is TGTGCCAGCAGTGATCGGGGAGGGGGGAATCAGCCCCAGCATTTT.

This clone was recorded once. V gene TRBV7-8 combines with J gene TRBJ2-1, with D perhaps matching TRBD1 (7 bases). CDR3 length: 16 residues. Per germline, CDR1 SGHVS and CDR2 FQNEAQ. Trimming left V 0 bases short and J 6 bases short, with 15 bases between. CDR3 nucleotide sequence: TGTGCCAGCAGCTTAGCAGGAGGGGGCGCTGGCAATGAGCAGTTCTTC. This sequence encodes CASSLAGGGAGNEQFF.

This chain uses TRBV25-1 with TRBJ1-2, with 7 bases that match TRBD1. The length of the CDR3 is 13 residues. Germline lookup yields CDR1 MGHDK and CDR2 SYGVNS. After removal of 4 bases from V and 4 bases from J, the junction contained 3 bases not matched to a gene. The CDR3 reads CASSGGTVYGYTF. In DNA form, the CDR3 reads TGTGCCAGCAGTGGGGGGACAGTCTATGGCTACACCTTC.

The genes are TRBV7-2 and TRBJ2-1; 7 positions match TRBD2. V shed 0 bases and J 5 bases; nucleotides not matched to a gene: 13. The CDR3 covers 18 residues. Germline values: CDR1 SGHTA, CDR2 FQGNSA. The CDR3 here is CASSLARLLAGSNNEQFF. The CDR3 nucleotides read TGTGCCAGCAGCTTAGCGCGGTTGTTAGCGGGTTCGAACAATGAGCAGTTCTTC. Looking up the rest from reference TRBV7-2 and TRBJ2-1 gives the full variable domain: GAGVSQSPSNKVTEKGKDVELRCDPISGHTALYWYRQSLGQGLEFLIYFQGNSAPDKSGLPSDRFSAERTGGSVSTLTIQRTQQEDSAVYLCASSLARLLAGSNNEQFFGPGTRLTVL.

The rearrangement uses TRBV28 and TRBJ2-2; TRBD1 agrees at 10 bases. The CDR3 length is 16 residues. V gave up 10 bases and J gave up 7 bases; unmatched junction bases: 15. Germline-derived CDR1 and CDR2 are MDHEN and SYDVKM. This CDR3 reads CATKTRTGGVIGELFF. In DNA form, the CDR3 reads TGTGCCACCAAGACAAGGACAGGGGGTGTTATCGGGGAGCTGTTTTTT.

The chain recombines TRBV11-2 with TRBJ2-7; weak D call: TRBD2 (6 bases). Looked up from germline, CDR1 is SGHAT and CDR2 is FQNNGV. This CDR3 spans 14 amino acids. With 4 bases removed from V and 6 bases from J, the gap between germline ends came to 16 bases. In nucleotides, the CDR3 is TGTGCCAGCAGCTCGACCGGGAGTGGCTTCGAGCAGTACTTC. Translated, it gives CASSSTGSGFEQYF.

The chain combines TRBV7-2 with TRBJ1-1; D is perhaps TRBD1 (6 bases). CDR1 SGHTA and CDR2 FQGNSA come from the germline V gene. This CDR3 is 15 amino acids long. V lost 6 bases to trimming and J lost 0 bases, with 14 bases between them. CDR3 nucleotide sequence: TGTGCCAGCAGATCCCGTACAGGGCTGAACACTGAAGCTTTCTTT. It specifies CASRSRTGLNTEAFF.

As concerns this clone: This likely traces to a read error, being one base from a far larger clone. This chain connects TRBV29-1 to TRBJ2-4; TRBD2 might be the D (5 bases). Germline assignment: CDR1 SQVTM and CDR2 ANQGSEA. The CDR3 runs 12 residues. Trimming took 6 bases from V and 3 from J, leaving 9 bases between them. CDR3 nucleotide sequence: TGCAGCGTGGGGAGTGGCAAAAACATTCAGTACTTC. This sequence encodes CSVGSGKNIQYF.

CDR3 region: CASSSVRVGPNTEAFF. Written as DNA, the CDR3 is TGTGCCAGCAGCTCCGTGAGAGTGGGCCCGAACACTGAAGCTTTCTTT. The V call is TRBV7-8, the J call TRBJ1-1, with no clear D. V was cut by 4 bases and J by 1 base, with 16 bases left in between. The CDR3 totals 16 residues. Germline V gene sequence: CDR1 SGHVS, CDR2 FQNEAQ.

The chain employs TRBV28 and TRBJ1-5; a possible D gene is TRBD1 (5 bases). From germline, CDR1 is MDHEN and CDR2 SYDVKM. The CDR3 covers 17 residues. V was shortened by 0 bases and J by 2 bases, with 14 bases between the two germline ends. The CDR3 DNA reads as TGTGCCAGCAGTTTATGGAGGGGCTTTCTTGGCAATCAGCCCCAGCATTTT. As protein: CASSLWRGFLGNQPQHF. Full variable domain (rest looked up from reference TRBV28 and TRBJ1-5): DVKVTQSSRYLVKRTGEKVFLECVQDMDHENMFWYRQDPGLGLRLIYFSYDVKMKEKGDIPEGYSVSREKKERFSLILESASTNQTSMYLCASSLWRGFLGNQPQHFGDGTRLSIL.

The genes are TRBV9 and TRBJ2-3; D is possibly TRBD1 (5 bases). Germline CDR1 SGDLS, CDR2 YYNGEE. The length of the CDR3 is 13 residues. V lost 0 bases, J lost 5 bases, and 7 bases lay in between. This CDR3 reads CASSVAGKDTQYF. CDR3 nucleotide sequence: TGTGCCAGCAGCGTAGCAGGGAAAGATACGCAGTATTTT.

The chain joins TRBV29-1 to TRBJ2-5, with D perhaps being TRBD1 or TRBD2 (5 bases each). The CDR3 runs 14 residues. CDR1 SQVTM and CDR2 ANQGSEA come from the germline V gene. V was clipped by 6 bases and J by 1 base, with 15 bases between them. CDR3 sequence (DNA): TGCAGCGTCTCTCTCGGGGCCCTCCAAGAGACCCAGTACTTC. It translates to CSVSLGALQETQYF.

The rearrangement joins TRBV11-2 to TRBJ2-1, with 15 bases that match TRBD2. Germline-derived CDR1 and CDR2 are SGHAT and FQNNGV. The CDR3 totals 16 residues. V lost 4 bases, J lost 6 bases, and 4 bases stayed unmatched. The CDR3 sequence: CASSSPGLAGGNEQFF. CDR3 DNA: TGTGCCAGCAGCTCCCCGGGACTAGCGGGAGGCAATGAGCAGTTCTTC.

This chain links TRBV30 with TRBJ2-5; tentative D call: TRBD1 (5 bases). The germline V gene encodes CDR1 GTSNPN and CDR2 SVGIG (reference sequence). The V end was cut by 4 bases, the J end by 2 bases, with 11 bases between. The CDR3 is 13 amino acids. The CDR3 here is CAWIGQGQETQYF. The CDR3 DNA sequence: TGTGCCTGGATTGGGCAGGGACAAGAGACCCAGTACTTC.

The chain carries TRBV30 and TRBJ2-7; D is undetermined. The V end was cut by 4 bases, the J end by 5 bases, with 15 bases between. CDR1 GTSNPN and CDR2 SVGIG come from the germline V gene (reference sequence). There are 13 residues in the CDR3. CDR3 residues: CAWNAWSGNEQYF. CDR3 nucleotide sequence: TGTGCCTGGAATGCATGGTCAGGTAACGAGCAGTACTTC.

As regards this clone: A far larger clone is a single base away, which makes a read error likely. The chain carries TRBV5-8 and TRBJ2-1; D is ambiguous. The germline V gene has CDR1 SGHTS and CDR2 YDEGEE. This CDR3 comprises 15 residues. CDR3 DNA sequence: TGTGCCAACAGCTTGATAGGAGTAACCAACAATGAGCAGTTCTTC. This sequence encodes CANSLIGVTNNEQFF.

This chain uses TRBV7-6 with TRBJ2-3; possible D gene TRBD2, 5 bases. V dropped 5 bases and J dropped 4 bases, with 19 bases sitting between them. The CDR3 is made up of 16 amino acids. Germline V gene lookup returns CDR1 SGHVS and CDR2 FNYEAQ. For the CDR3, the DNA is TGTGCCAGCAGCGGAGATGCGGGCCCAAAGGCAGATACGCAGTATTTT. It is translated as CASSGDAGPKADTQYF.

In this sample, this clone turned up once. The chain couples TRBV19 to TRBJ2-1; D perhaps matches TRBD2 (6 bases). From germline, CDR1 is LNHDA and CDR2 SQIVND (reference sequence). The CDR3 consists of 14 residues. Trimming removed 11 bases from V and 6 bases from J, with 20 bases in between. CDR3 in DNA: TGTGCCTGTTCCGGGCTCCGGGAGATCAATGAGCAGTTCTTC. Protein product: CACSGLREINEQFF.

This CDR3 is CASSLEGLSSYEQYF. CDR3 bases: TGTGCCAGCAGCTTAGAGGGGCTATCCTCCTACGAGCAGTACTTC. This chain connects TRBV13 to TRBJ2-7; possible D gene TRBD1, 5 bases. The V and J ends lost 1 base and 0 bases respectively, with 10 bases between them. From germline, CDR1 is PRHDT and CDR2 FYEKMQ (reference sequence). This CDR3 comprises 15 residues.

This chain connects TRBV6-1 to TRBJ2-5, with unresolved D. CDR3 size: 13 residues. Germline CDR1 reads MNHNS; CDR2 reads SASEGT. Trimming stripped 2 bases from V and 3 bases from J, with 7 bases between. CDR3 in amino acids: CASSERWEETQYF. CDR3 DNA: TGTGCCAGCAGTGAACGGTGGGAAGAGACCCAGTACTTC.

The chain employs TRBV15 and TRBJ1-4; 9 bases are shared with TRBD1. V was clipped by 0 bases and J by 8 bases; unmatched bases: 10. The CDR3 is 17 amino acids. Germline lookup yields CDR1 LNHNV and CDR2 YYDKDF (reference sequence). CDR3 sequence: CATSRDVPGTGREKLFF. The CDR3 nucleotides read TGTGCCACCAGCAGAGATGTGCCGGGGACAGGGAGGGAAAAACTGTTTTTT.

The rearrangement uses TRBV30 and TRBJ1-6, with TRBD1 identical over 8 bases. The CDR3 is 17 amino acids. Germline CDR1 is GTSNPN and CDR2 is SVGIG (reference sequence). V lost 1 base to trimming and J lost 4 bases; unmatched junction nucleotides: 9. The CDR3 coding sequence is TGTGCCTGGAGTGCGGGAACAGGGGGTTTTTATAATTCACCCCTCCACTTT. Protein sequence: CAWSAGTGGFYNSPLHF.

This clone was seen at least ten times. The rearrangement uses TRBV12-5 and TRBJ2-3, with TRBD2 matching over 11 bases. Germline V gene sequence: CDR1 LGHNT, CDR2 FRNRAP. V dropped 3 bases and J dropped 5; count of bases not matched to a gene: 10. This CDR3 contains 17 residues. The CDR3 loop is CASGFAPTSGSVDTQYF. The CDR3 DNA sequence: TGTGCTAGTGGTTTCGCCCCTACTAGCGGGAGTGTAGATACGCAGTATTTT.

The chain carries TRBV5-6 and TRBJ2-1; 7 nucleotides match TRBD1. CDR1 and CDR2 from the germline V gene are SGHDT and YYEEEE. V shed 4 bases, J shed 9 bases, and the junction held 13 bases outside the gene matches. The CDR3 length is 15 residues. CDR3 protein: CASSTTTGPRGEQFF. In DNA, the CDR3 is TGTGCCAGCAGCACGACGACAGGGCCGCGTGGTGAGCAGTTCTTC.

The rearrangement uses TRBV18 and TRBJ1-3; D is ambiguous. Germline V gene data show CDR1 as KGHSH and CDR2 as LQKENI. The CDR3 has 14 amino acids. Trimming shortened V by 4 bases and J by 4 bases, and 11 bases separated the two germline ends. CDR3 nucleotide sequence: TGTGCCAGCTCACTTGACATAGACGGAAACACCATATATTTT. Residues: CASSLDIDGNTIYF.

This clone was counted a single time. The rearrangement joins TRBV2 to TRBJ2-5; 13 positions agree with TRBD2. Trimming took 7 bases from V and 5 from J; bases not matched to a gene: 4. Germline lookup yields CDR1 SNHLY and CDR2 FYNNEI. This CDR3 spans 14 amino acids. The CDR3 nucleotides read TGTGCCAGCACCGGGACTAGCGGGACTGAGACCCAGTACTTC. This sequence encodes CASTGTSGTETQYF.

The chain carries TRBV5-6 and TRBJ2-1; TRBD2 matches 10 bases. Germline V lookup: CDR1 SGHDT, CDR2 YYEEEE. The CDR3 runs to 15 residues. The V segment lost 2 bases and the J segment 10 bases; nucleotides outside the gene matches: 9. CDR3 bases: TGTGCCAGCAGCTTTTCTGGACTAGCGGTCTCAGAGCAGTTCTTC. It codes for CASSFSGLAVSEQFF.

CDR3 sequence reads: CASSGGAHPSTDTQYF. The CDR3 bases are TGTGCCAGTAGCGGCGGGGCCCATCCTAGCACAGATACGCAGTATTTT. The chain is built from TRBV19 and TRBJ2-3; weak D call: TRBD2 (6 bases). Germline values: CDR1 LNHDA, CDR2 SQIVND (reference sequence). This CDR3 has 16 amino acids. Between the trimmed V and J ends, which lost 6 bases and 0 bases, there was a span of 16 bases.

The chain employs TRBV18 and TRBJ2-6; 10 nucleotides line up with TRBD2. This CDR3 has 19 amino acids. The J segment lost 0 bases and the V segment lost 1 base, leaving 6 bases of the junction unmatched. Germline CDR1 and CDR2: KGHSH and LQKENI. The chain's CDR3 is CASSPLAGGRSSGANVLTF. CDR3 nucleotides: TGTGCCAGCTCACCACTAGCGGGAGGCCGTAGCTCTGGGGCCAACGTCCTGACTTTC.

The chain links TRBV28 to TRBJ2-1; D gene uncertain. Trimming took 3 bases from V and 0 from J, leaving 9 bases between them. The germline V gene has CDR1 MDHEN and CDR2 SYDVKM. The CDR3 has 15 residues. CDR3 DNA sequence: TGTGCCAGCAGTTTCGTTGGAAGCTCCTACAATGAGCAGTTCTTC. Amino acid sequence: CASSFVGSSYNEQFF.